The 3 T cell receptor beta chains below were found in one sample sequenced in a study of low-dose radiotherapy and immunotherapy resistance in tumors. Priming of first-strand cDNA relied on TRAV- and TRBV-specific primers (covering alpha and beta chains). A constant-region primer paired with the V-primer adapter amplified TCRs over about 18 PCR cycles. TCRdb fed the reads into MiXCR, producing one record per CDR3 protein. This table has 50,000 or so distinct CDR3 sequences, under 30% appearing once. As for time point: after trial treatment. Noted treatment: LDRT plus nivolumab, ipilimumab, low-dose cyclophosphamide and aspirin (RACIN trial). The sequenced sample was PBMCs, obtained after low-dose radiotherapy plus immunotherapy. Receptors were obtained from a male donor with prostate cancer.

The J gene is TRBJ1-5, the V gene TRBV24-1, with 8 bases that match TRBD1. The CDR3 has 16 residues. The J segment lost 0 bases and the V segment lost 9 bases, leaving 9 bases of the junction unmatched. Germline assignment: CDR1 KGHDR and CDR2 SFDVKD. The CDR3 coding sequence is TGTGCCACCGGGGAGGGGACAGGCAATAGCAATCAGCCCCAGCATTTT. It is translated as CATGEGTGNSNQPQHF.

This clonotype was observed at least ten times. The genes are TRBV19 and TRBJ2-3; 7 positions match TRBD2. The junction had 9 bases not matched to a gene; V was cut back by 7 bases and J by 2 bases. Germline V lookup: CDR1 LNHDA, CDR2 SQIVND (reference sequence). This CDR3 region has 15 residues. The CDR3 DNA is TGTGCCAGTACAAGTTCGGGGGGAGCCACAGATACGCAGTATTTT. Translation gives CASTSSGGATDTQYF.

Concerning this clonotype itself: A far larger clone is a single base away, which makes a read error likely. The rearrangement links TRBV11-2 to TRBJ2-1; D is perhaps TRBD2 (6 bases). V lost 2 bases and J lost 10, with 15 bases in between. Per the germline V gene, CDR1 is SGHAT and CDR2 is FQNNGV. The CDR3 spans 14 residues. CDR3 DNA: TGTGCCAGCAGCTTATATGTCGGGACTTACGAGCAGTTCTTC. Amino acid sequence: CASSLYVGTYEQFF.